Below, 28 T cell receptor beta chains from the same sample are listed, as sequenced in a study of identical twins. TCRdb reprocessed the 5' RACE reads via MiXCR and lists one record per CDR3 protein. The table records nearly 900,000 distinct CDR3 sequences, approximately 13% of them present only once. This sample also belongs to another study, concerning yellow fever vaccine responses in identical twins.

Sample: PBMCs. The receptors originated from a woman aged 18 to 35 in good health.

This clonotype occurred a few times. The chain has TRBV27 and TRBJ2-4, with 9 nucleotides matching TRBD1. The V gene's germline CDR1 is MNHEY and CDR2 SMNVEV (reference sequence). Germline trimming cut 5 bases from V and 0 bases from J; bases unmatched to any gene: 11. The CDR3 spans 18 residues. CDR3 sequence reads: CASSPGTGRVIAKNIQYF. In DNA form, the CDR3 reads TGTGCCAGCAGTCCTGGGACAGGGAGGGTCATAGCCAAAAACATTCAGTACTTC.

CDR3 sequence reads: CASSLDLLSAYEQYF. CDR3 DNA sequence: TGTGCCAGCAGCTTAGATCTATTGTCTGCCTACGAGCAGTACTTC. The chain carries TRBV11-2 and TRBJ2-7, with D unresolved. The V end was cut by 0 bases, the J end by 2 bases, with 11 bases between. This CDR3 contains 15 residues. Germline CDR1 reads SGHAT; CDR2 reads FQNNGV.

This clonotype was seen repeatedly, ten times or more. The V gene is TRBV6-5, the J gene TRBJ1-2, with D uncertain. Germline V gene lookup returns CDR1 MNHEY and CDR2 SVGAGI. Trimming cost V 0 bases and J 6 bases, with 17 bases left between them. The CDR3 totals 16 residues. CDR3 sequence: CASSYSETGHGHGYTF. The DNA for the CDR3 is TGTGCCAGCAGTTACTCCGAAACCGGGCACGGACATGGCTACACCTTC.

This rearrangement joins TRBV12-5 to TRBJ2-7; D call uncertain. V was trimmed by 0 bases and J by 2 bases, leaving 20 bases between them. Germline V lookup: CDR1 LGHNT, CDR2 FRNRAP. CDR3 length: 18 residues. The CDR3 is CASGLVPNWFTHTYEQYF. The DNA for the CDR3 is TGTGCTAGTGGTTTGGTCCCTAACTGGTTCACCCATACCTACGAGCAGTACTTC. Using reference TRBV12-5 and TRBJ2-7 for the parts outside the CDR3, the full variable domain is DARVTQTPRHKVTEMGQEVTMRCQPILGHNTVFWYRQTMMQGLELLAYFRNRAPLDDSGMPKDRFSAEMPDATLATLKIQPSEPRDSAVYFCASGLVPNWFTHTYEQYFGPGTRLTVT.

The chain recombines TRBV20-1 with TRBJ2-5, with 10 nucleotides matching TRBD1. Looked up from germline, CDR1 is DFQATT and CDR2 is SNEGSKA (reference sequence). The CDR3 sequence is 15 residues long. Trimming at V came to 7 bases and at J to 1 base, leaving 9 bases not matched to a gene. The DNA of the CDR3 is TGCAGTGTAGGACAGGGGGGCTCCCTCCAAGAGACCCAGTACTTC. It encodes CSVGQGGSLQETQYF.

The chain combines TRBV6-5 with TRBJ2-1; possible D gene TRBD1, 7 bases. The V gene lost 5 bases and the J gene lost 5 bases, with 16 bases spanning the gap. In germline, CDR1 is MNHEY, CDR2 SVGAGI. The CDR3 totals 15 residues. CDR3 protein: CASSHGIRGDNEQFF. DNA of the CDR3: TGTGCCAGCAGTCACGGTATCAGGGGGGACAATGAGCAGTTCTTC.

This clonotype was seen a handful of times. The chain carries TRBV10-2 and TRBJ2-7; 9 bases match TRBD2. V lost 3 bases and J lost 9; bases outside the gene matches: 12. The CDR3 consists of 15 residues. Germline V gene data show CDR1 as WSHSY and CDR2 as SAAADI. The CDR3 here is CASSDHGGRARVQYF. The CDR3 DNA reads as TGCGCCAGCAGTGATCATGGCGGGAGGGCCCGCGTGCAGTACTTC.

This clonotype showed up many times. V gene TRBV28 combines with J gene TRBJ2-5, with D perhaps matching TRBD1 (6 bases). CDR3 length: 15 amino acids. Germline assignment: CDR1 MDHEN and CDR2 SYDVKM. Trimming cost V 5 bases and J 2 bases, with 15 bases left between them. The CDR3 DNA is TGTGCCAGCAGTACCCAGGGGAGTGGGCAAGAGACCCAGTACTTC. The encoded protein is CASSTQGSGQETQYF.

The table lists this clonotype with a few counts. V usage is TRBV7-9 and J usage is TRBJ1-4; tentative D call: TRBD1 (5 bases). Germline CDR1 SEHNR, CDR2 FQNEAQ (reference sequence). The CDR3 has 12 residues. V was shortened by 10 bases and J by 13 bases, with 19 bases between the two germline ends. CDR3 sequence (DNA): TGTGCCATCCCGGGACCCCAGGAGGTACTGTTTTTT. It specifies CAIPGPQEVLFF.

The V gene is TRBV20-1, the J gene TRBJ2-6, with 9 bases matching TRBD1. This CDR3 is 16 amino acids long. Germline values: CDR1 DFQATT, CDR2 SNEGSKA (reference sequence). For the CDR3, the DNA is TGCATCCGGGACAGGGCACTTACTTCTGGGGCCAACGTCCTGACTTTC. This encodes CIRDRALTSGANVLTF.

This clonotype showed up just a few times. This chain connects TRBV20-1 to TRBJ2-5, with 8 bases aligning to TRBD1. V lost 7 bases, J lost 5 bases, and 6 bases stayed unmatched. Per germline, CDR1 DFQATT and CDR2 SNEGSKA (reference sequence). The CDR3 length is 12 residues. CDR3 DNA: TGCAGTGTCCCGGACAGGGACGAGACCCAGTACTTC. This gives the protein CSVPDRDETQYF.

This clonotype was detected a few times. The chain links TRBV28 to TRBJ2-3; unclear D gene. The CDR3 length is 15 residues. The V gene's germline CDR1 is MDHEN and CDR2 SYDVKM. CDR3 sequence: CATTSLDGSTDTQYF. The CDR3 DNA sequence: TGTGCGACGACCTCCCTGGACGGAAGCACAGATACGCAGTATTTT.

The chain recombines TRBV5-1 with TRBJ1-5, with TRBD1 identical over 10 bases. With V trimmed by 4 bases and J by 4 bases, 5 bases remained unmatched. The CDR3 length is 15 residues. Germline values: CDR1 SGHRS, CDR2 YFSETQ. The DNA for the CDR3 is TGCGCCAGCAGCACGACAGGGGGCGAAAATCAGCCCCAGCATTTT. Translation gives CASSTTGGENQPQHF.

This clonotype was counted between two and nine times. This chain connects TRBV5-1 to TRBJ2-2; D might be TRBD1 (5 bases). CDR1 and CDR2 from the germline V gene are SGHRS and YFSETQ. This CDR3 contains 16 residues. The ends were cut back, 4 bases at V and 8 bases at J, with 21 bases in the middle. The CDR3 DNA is TGCGCCAGCAGCCATCAAATAACTCCAGGGTCTGGGGAGCTGTTTTTT. Translating gives CASSHQITPGSGELFF.

This clonotype was detected a few times. This sequence joins TRBV5-6 and TRBJ2-5, with TRBD1 matching 12 bases. The junction had 10 bases not matched to a gene; V was cut back by 2 bases and J by 5 bases. The CDR3 spans 17 residues. Germline CDR1 reads SGHDT; CDR2 reads YYEEEE. The CDR3 reads CASSFRDRGHREETQYF. CDR3 DNA sequence: TGTGCCAGCAGCTTCCGGGACAGGGGGCACCGTGAGGAGACCCAGTACTTC.

This clonotype has more than one count but fewer than ten. In DNA form, the CDR3 reads TGCGCCAGCAGACCGGGACAGGGATCCCCTAACTATGGCTACACCTTC. This sequence encodes CASRPGQGSPNYGYTF. This sequence joins TRBV5-1 and TRBJ1-2, with TRBD1 matching over 9 bases. V was pared by 5 bases and J by 0 bases, with 8 bases of the junction left unmatched. The germline gives CDR1 SGHRS, CDR2 YFSETQ. CDR3 length: 16 residues. The complete variable domain, with remaining parts taken from reference TRBV5-1 and TRBJ1-2, reads KAGVTQTPRYLIKTRGQQVTLSCSPISGHRSVSWYQQTPGQGLQFLFEYFSETQRNKGNFPGRFSGRQFSNSRSEMNVSTLELGDSALYLCASRPGQGSPNYGYTFGSGTRLTVV.

The chain joins TRBV12-3 or TRBV12-4 to TRBJ2-3; D is uncertain. The CDR3 is 12 amino acids. Between the trimmed V and J ends, which lost 6 bases and 6 bases, there was a span of 10 bases. The CDR3 bases are TGTGCCAGCAGATCCGACGGGGATACGCAGTATTTT. It codes for CASRSDGDTQYF.

This clonotype has only a few counts. The chain uses TRBV6-5 and TRBJ2-2, with a possible D match to TRBD2 (5 bases). CDR1 is MNHEY, CDR2 SVGAGI, per germline. The CDR3 contains 18 residues. Trimming left V 4 bases short and J 5 bases short, with 23 bases between. The CDR3 is CASSFRAGLASQTGELFF. The CDR3, as DNA: TGTGCCAGCAGTTTCCGGGCGGGTCTCGCCAGCCAGACCGGGGAGCTGTTTTTT.

This clonotype was detected only a few times. V gene TRBV28 combines with J gene TRBJ2-7; D assignment may be TRBD1 or TRBD2 (5 bases each). The length of the CDR3 is 14 residues. Germline V lookup: CDR1 MDHEN, CDR2 SYDVKM. The ends were cut back, 5 bases at V and 2 bases at J, with 13 bases in the middle. CDR3 loop: CASSPPRDPYEQYF. CDR3 DNA sequence: TGTGCCAGCAGTCCTCCCAGGGACCCCTACGAGCAGTACTTC. The variable domain in full, completed from reference TRBV28 and TRBJ2-7, reads DVKVTQSSRYLVKRTGEKVFLECVQDMDHENMFWYRQDPGLGLRLIYFSYDVKMKEKGDIPEGYSVSREKKERFSLILESASTNQTSMYLCASSPPRDPYEQYFGPGTRLTVT.

This clonotype was seen more than once but under ten times. The chain carries TRBV20-1 and TRBJ2-5, with D possibly called TRBD1 or TRBD2 (5 bases each). The germline V and J ends were trimmed by 6 bases and 5 bases, with 28 bases remaining between them. The CDR3 has 17 residues. The germline gives CDR1 DFQATT, CDR2 SNEGSKA (reference sequence). The CDR3 spells CSATHSGARKKKETQYF. CDR3 DNA: TGCAGTGCGACCCACTCCGGGGCCCGGAAAAAAAAGGAGACCCAGTACTTC.

This clonotype was detected a few times. This sequence joins TRBV28 and TRBJ2-5, with a tentative D call TRBD2 (6 bases). The CDR3 runs to 16 residues. Deletions cut 5 bases from V and 5 bases from J, with 21 bases between. Germline V gene sequence: CDR1 MDHEN, CDR2 SYDVKM. CDR3 in amino acids: CASSPPQTPAGETQYF. CDR3 nucleotides: TGTGCCAGCAGTCCCCCTCAGACCCCTGCGGGGGAGACCCAGTACTTC. The whole variable domain, filled in from reference TRBV28 and TRBJ2-5, reads DVKVTQSSRYLVKRTGEKVFLECVQDMDHENMFWYRQDPGLGLRLIYFSYDVKMKEKGDIPEGYSVSREKKERFSLILESASTNQTSMYLCASSPPQTPAGETQYFGPGTRLLVL.

This clonotype was counted a few times. CDR3: CASGLSTGRQFF. The CDR3 DNA reads as TGTGCTAGTGGTTTATCGACAGGGAGGCAGTTCTTC. The chain is built from TRBV12-5 and TRBJ2-1, with 7 bases lining up with TRBD1. The CDR3 contains 12 residues. V shed 3 bases, J shed 12 bases, and the junction held 5 bases outside the gene matches. CDR1 and CDR2 from the germline V gene are LGHNT and FRNRAP.

This chain connects TRBV28 to TRBJ2-1; 8 bases fit TRBD2. The CDR3 contains 16 residues. The V segment lost 5 bases and the J segment 5 bases; nucleotides outside the gene matches: 11. Germline lookup yields CDR1 MDHEN and CDR2 SYDVKM. CDR3 nucleotides: TGTGCCAGCAGTGTTCATATTAGCGGGACCCACAATGAGCAGTTCTTC. Its protein product is CASSVHISGTHNEQFF.

This clonotype occurred many times. The chain is built from TRBV6-2 or TRBV6-3 and TRBJ2-5, with D perhaps TRBD1 or TRBD2 (5 bases each). V lost 0 bases to trimming and J lost 1 base, with 12 bases between them. The germline V gene encodes CDR1 MNHEY and CDR2 SVGEGT. The CDR3 contains 16 residues. This CDR3 reads CASSYSIWGSQETQYF. In nucleotides, the CDR3 is TGTGCCAGCAGTTACTCGATTTGGGGGAGCCAAGAGACCCAGTACTTC.

The gene calls are TRBV15 and TRBJ2-2; 12 bases are a match to TRBD2. The J segment lost 2 bases and the V segment lost 0 bases, leaving 7 bases of the junction unmatched. The germline CDR1 and CDR2 sequences are LNHNV and YYDKDF (reference sequence). This CDR3 is built from 19 residues. The CDR3 region has the DNA TGTGCCACCAGCAGAGATCGTCTAGCGGGAGGGATAAACACCGGGGAGCTGTTTTTT. Its translation: CATSRDRLAGGINTGELFF.

This clonotype was recorded many times. The rearrangement links TRBV3-1 to TRBJ2-4; no clear D gene. Germline V gives CDR1 LGHDT, CDR2 YNNKEL (reference sequence). V was shortened by 5 bases and J by 2 bases, with 10 bases between the two germline ends. CDR3 size: 14 residues. The CDR3 DNA reads TGTGCCAGCAGCTCGCCCATGACCAAAAACATTCAGTACTTC. It codes for CASSSPMTKNIQYF.

This clonotype was observed at least ten times. The chain is built from TRBV19 and TRBJ2-2; D is perhaps TRBD2 (6 bases). Trimming stripped 3 bases from V and 2 bases from J, with 13 bases between. CDR3 length: 16 residues. Germline V gene lookup returns CDR1 LNHDA and CDR2 SQIVND (reference sequence). CDR3 amino acids: CASSIVWEVNTGELFF. The CDR3 bases are TGTGCCAGTAGTATTGTGTGGGAGGTAAACACCGGGGAGCTGTTTTTT.

The J gene is TRBJ2-7, the V gene TRBV5-1; D possibly corresponds to TRBD1 (6 bases). Trimming pared 3 bases from V and 0 bases from J, leaving 25 bases between. The CDR3 sequence is 19 residues long. CDR1 is SGHRS, CDR2 YFSETQ, per germline. The CDR3 region is CASSSDRSSYNLSSYEQYV. The CDR3 DNA is TGCGCCAGCAGCTCGGACAGATCAAGCTATAATCTAAGCTCCTACGAGCAGTACGTC.